This T cell receptor beta chain came from a study of blood T cell repertoires in COVID-19. V shed 5 bases and J shed 2 bases, with 13 bases lying between them. Germline loops: CDR1 SGHNT, CDR2 YYREEE (reference sequence). The CDR3 length is 14 residues. Assay used: immunoSEQ multiplex PCR; TCRdb lists only in-frame clones, some missing. The sample shows tens of thousands of clones, approximately 90% of them seen only once. Sequencing input: peripheral blood. The sequence was collected from a human donor with active COVID-19. The donor label of this sample is uncertain. V is TRBV5-4 and J is TRBJ2-5; D gene ambiguous. For the CDR3, the DNA is TGTGCCAGCAGGCCCACCGGGTCGCAAGAGACCCAGTACTTC. The encoded protein is CASRPTGSQETQYF. Variable domain in full (rest from reference TRBV5-4 and TRBJ2-5): ETGVTQSPTHLIKTRGQQVTLRCSSQSGHNTVSWYQQALGQGPQFIFQYYREEENGRGNFPPRFSGLQFPNYSSELNVNALELDDSALYLCASRPTGSQETQYFGPGTRLLVL.